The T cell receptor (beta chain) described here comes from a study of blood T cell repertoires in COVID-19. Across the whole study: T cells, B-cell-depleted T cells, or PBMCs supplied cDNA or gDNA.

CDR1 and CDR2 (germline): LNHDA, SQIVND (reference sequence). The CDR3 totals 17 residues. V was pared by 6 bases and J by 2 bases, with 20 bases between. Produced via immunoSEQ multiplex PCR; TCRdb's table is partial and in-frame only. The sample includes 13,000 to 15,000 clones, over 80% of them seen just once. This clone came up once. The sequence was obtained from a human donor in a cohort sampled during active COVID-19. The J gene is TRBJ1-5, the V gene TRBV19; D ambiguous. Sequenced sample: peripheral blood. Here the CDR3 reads CASRLRAGSRGNQPQHF. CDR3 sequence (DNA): TGTGCCAGTAGGCTGCGGGCGGGATCTCGGGGCAATCAGCCCCAGCATTTT.